These T cell receptor beta chains were read from a single sample in a study of OX40 agonist ivuxolimab in advanced cancers. Profiled with immunoSEQ multiplex PCR; TCRdb holds only in-frame clones, not every one. The profile shows roughly 53,000 clones, around 84% of them singletons. Material: CD4+ or CD8+ T cells sorted from blood, obtained in a trial of the OX40 agonist ivuxolimab. These receptors were obtained from an adult with an advanced solid tumor such as melanoma, head and neck, liver or kidney cancer. Each CDR3 is given with its conserved first and last residue. Fields, in order: V gene, J gene, clone size, D gene, CDR3 protein, CDR3 DNA. The D gene is left open where the match is weak. The listing skips clone size in some rows; elsewhere it reads once, few, many or a size class.

v_call: TRBV30
j_call: TRBJ1-5
clone_size: -
d_call: -
cdr3_aa: CAWSVGQNQPQHF
cdr3_nt: TGTGCCTGGAGTGTTGGGCAGAATCAGCCCCAGCATTTT

v_call: TRBV30
j_call: TRBJ1-1
clone_size: -
d_call: -
cdr3_aa: CAWSVRRRDTEAFF
cdr3_nt: TGTGCCTGGAGTGTACGGAGGAGGGACACTGAAGCTTTCTTT

v_call: TRBV10-2
j_call: TRBJ2-1
clone_size: -
d_call: TRBD2
cdr3_aa: CASIGTSGNEQFF
cdr3_nt: TGCGCCAGCATTGGGACTAGCGGGAATGAGCAGTTCTTC

v_call: TRBV4-2
j_call: TRBJ2-7
clone_size: -
d_call: TRBD1
cdr3_aa: CASSLGTAGGEQYF
cdr3_nt: TGTGCCAGCAGCCTAGGGACAGCTGGGGGTGAGCAGTACTTC

v_call: TRBV7-2
j_call: TRBJ1-4
clone_size: -
d_call: -
cdr3_aa: CASSVTATAGAEKLFF
cdr3_nt: TGTGCCAGCAGCGTTACCGCGACAGCAGGGGCCGAAAAACTGTTTTTT

v_call: TRBV6-5
j_call: TRBJ1-1
clone_size: -
d_call: -
cdr3_aa: CASSERQKNTEAFF
cdr3_nt: TGTGCCAGCAGTGAAAGACAGAAGAACACTGAAGCTTTCTTT

v_call: TRBV27
j_call: TRBJ2-2
clone_size: -
d_call: -
cdr3_aa: CASSLGGWGTGELFF
cdr3_nt: TGTGCCAGCAGTTTGGGGGGTTGGGGCACCGGGGAGCTGTTTTTT

v_call: TRBV6-5
j_call: TRBJ2-1
clone_size: once
d_call: -
cdr3_aa: CASSARLVAYNEQFF
cdr3_nt: TGTGCCAGCAGTGCAAGACTAGTGGCCTACAATGAGCAGTTCTTC

v_call: TRBV11-2
j_call: TRBJ1-2
clone_size: -
d_call: -
cdr3_aa: CASSSTRGVPLNYGYTF
cdr3_nt: TGTGCCAGCAGCTCCACCCGGGGGGTCCCACTTAACTATGGCTACACCTTC

v_call: TRBV7-5
j_call: TRBJ2-1
clone_size: -
d_call: -
cdr3_aa: CVRSLDEMADNTYNEQFF
cdr3_nt: TGTGTCAGAAGCTTAGATGAGATGGCGGATAACACCTACAATGAGCAGTTCTTC

v_call: TRBV4-1
j_call: TRBJ1-1
clone_size: once
d_call: TRBD1
cdr3_aa: CASSLTGGTMNTEAFF
cdr3_nt: TGCGCCAGCAGCCTCACAGGGGGCACAATGAACACTGAAGCTTTCTTT

v_call: TRBV27
j_call: TRBJ2-5
clone_size: -
d_call: TRBD2
cdr3_aa: CASGGLAGRQETQYF
cdr3_nt: TGTGCCAGCGGGGGGCTAGCGGGACGTCAAGAGACCCAGTACTTC

v_call: TRBV4-1
j_call: TRBJ2-1
clone_size: -
d_call: -
cdr3_aa: CASSQDQAYNEQFF
cdr3_nt: TGCGCCAGCAGCCAAGATCAAGCCTACAATGAGCAGTTCTTC

v_call: TRBV5-4
j_call: TRBJ2-3
clone_size: -
d_call: -
cdr3_aa: CASSLEGSRVTDTQYF
cdr3_nt: TGTGCCAGTAGCTTAGAGGGGAGTAGAGTCACAGATACGCAGTATTTT

v_call: TRBV5-1
j_call: TRBJ1-4
clone_size: -
d_call: -
cdr3_aa: CASSLGGQTNEKLFF
cdr3_nt: TGCGCCAGCAGCTTGGGGGGACAAACTAATGAAAAACTGTTTTTT

v_call: TRBV5-1
j_call: TRBJ2-2
clone_size: -
d_call: TRBD2
cdr3_aa: CASSHTSGSDTGELFF
cdr3_nt: TGCGCCAGCAGCCATACTAGCGGGAGCGACACCGGGGAGCTGTTTTTT

v_call: TRBV5-1
j_call: TRBJ2-7
clone_size: -
d_call: -
cdr3_aa: CASSLGHTPYEQYF
cdr3_nt: TGCGCCAGCAGCTTGGGGCATACCCCCTACGAGCAGTACTTC

v_call: TRBV11-2
j_call: TRBJ2-7
clone_size: -
d_call: TRBD1
cdr3_aa: CASSSRDRVSHEQYF
cdr3_nt: TGTGCCAGCAGCTCCCGGGACAGGGTCAGCCACGAGCAGTACTTC

v_call: TRBV11-2
j_call: TRBJ1-4
clone_size: -
d_call: -
cdr3_aa: CASSFDRYNEKLFF
cdr3_nt: TGTGCCAGCAGCTTCGACAGATACAATGAAAAACTGTTTTTT

v_call: TRBV2
j_call: TRBJ2-7
clone_size: medium-sized
d_call: TRBD1
cdr3_aa: CASSGGGTGASYEQYF
cdr3_nt: TGTGCCAGCAGTGGAGGGGGGACAGGGGCCTCCTACGAGCAGTACTTC

v_call: TRBV7-9
j_call: TRBJ1-5
clone_size: -
d_call: -
cdr3_aa: CASSQGPNSNQPQHF
cdr3_nt: TGTGCCAGCAGCCAAGGACCGAATAGCAATCAGCCCCAGCATTTT

v_call: TRBV6-6
j_call: TRBJ1-4
clone_size: -
d_call: -
cdr3_aa: CASIKGHPNEKLFF
cdr3_nt: TGTGCCAGCATCAAAGGGCATCCAAATGAAAAACTGTTTTTT

v_call: TRBV23-1
j_call: TRBJ1-4
clone_size: -
d_call: TRBD1
cdr3_aa: CASRQVLGGNEKLFF
cdr3_nt: TGCGCCAGCAGACAAGTCTTAGGGGGCAATGAAAAACTGTTTTTT

v_call: TRBV5-4
j_call: TRBJ1-4
clone_size: -
d_call: TRBD1
cdr3_aa: CASSRDRGRAVNEKLFF
cdr3_nt: TGTGCCAGCAGCCGGGACAGGGGAAGAGCGGTTAATGAAAAACTGTTTTTT

v_call: TRBV30
j_call: TRBJ1-1
clone_size: -
d_call: -
cdr3_aa: CARNGILNTEAFF
cdr3_nt: TGTGCCCGGAACGGGATTCTGAACACTGAAGCTTTCTTT